This T cell receptor beta chain was captured by sequencing in a study of T cells after posttransplantation cyclophosphamide. CDR1 and CDR2 (germline): SQVTM, ANQGSEA. V gave up 6 bases and J gave up 2 bases; unmatched junction bases: 7. This CDR3 spans 13 amino acids. The data were produced by immunoSEQ multiplex PCR, yet TCRdb's version contains in-frame clones alone and is incomplete. The sample consists of approximately 30,000 clones, more than 80% of them appearing once. The sequencing sample was made of PBMCs. This TCR was recovered from a man in his forties or fifties. The rearrangement joins TRBV29-1 to TRBJ2-7; 7 bases align to TRBD1. The CDR3 DNA reads TGCAGCGTGCCCGGGACAGTTCCCTACGAGCAGTACTTC. Translating gives CSVPGTVPYEQYF.